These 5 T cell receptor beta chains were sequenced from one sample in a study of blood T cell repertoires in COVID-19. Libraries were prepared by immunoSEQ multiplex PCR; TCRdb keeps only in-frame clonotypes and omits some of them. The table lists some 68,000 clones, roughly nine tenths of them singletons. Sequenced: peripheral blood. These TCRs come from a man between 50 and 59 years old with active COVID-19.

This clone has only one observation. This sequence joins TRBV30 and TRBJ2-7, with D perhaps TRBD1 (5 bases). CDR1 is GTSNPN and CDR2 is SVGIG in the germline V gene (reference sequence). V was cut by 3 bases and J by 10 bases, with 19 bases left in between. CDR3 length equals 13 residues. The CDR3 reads CAWSPGPRQGQYF. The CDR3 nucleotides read TGTGCCTGGAGCCCCGGCCCCCGCCAGGGCCAGTACTTC.

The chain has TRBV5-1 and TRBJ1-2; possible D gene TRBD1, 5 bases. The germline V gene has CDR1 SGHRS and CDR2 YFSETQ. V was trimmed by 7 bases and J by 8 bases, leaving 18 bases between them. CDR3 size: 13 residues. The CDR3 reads CASRQGGVGGYTF. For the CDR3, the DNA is TGCGCCAGCCGTCAGGGTGGAGTAGGGGGCTACACCTTC.

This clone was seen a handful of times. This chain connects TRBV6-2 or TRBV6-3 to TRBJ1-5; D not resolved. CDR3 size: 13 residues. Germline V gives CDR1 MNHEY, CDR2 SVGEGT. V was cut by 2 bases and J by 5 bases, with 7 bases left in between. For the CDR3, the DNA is TGTGCCAGCAGTTACAGCGTCCATCAGCCCCAGCATTTT. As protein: CASSYSVHQPQHF.

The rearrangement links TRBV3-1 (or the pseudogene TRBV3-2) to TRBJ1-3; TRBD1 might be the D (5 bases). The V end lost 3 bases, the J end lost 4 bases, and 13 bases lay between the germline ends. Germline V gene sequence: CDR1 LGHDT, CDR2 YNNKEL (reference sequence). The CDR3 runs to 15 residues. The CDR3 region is CASSHLTAGGNTIYF. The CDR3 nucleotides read TGTGCCAGCAGCCATCTGACAGCCGGAGGAAACACCATATATTTT.

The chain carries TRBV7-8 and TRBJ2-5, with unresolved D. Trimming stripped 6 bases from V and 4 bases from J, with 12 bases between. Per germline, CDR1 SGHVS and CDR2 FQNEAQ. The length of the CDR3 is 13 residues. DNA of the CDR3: TGTGCCAGCAGTCAGAGGTTAATAGAGACCCAGTACTTC. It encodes CASSQRLIETQYF.